Shown below are 8 T cell receptor beta chains from a single sample sequenced in a study of blood T cells in healthy people across ages. With a J-beta primer mix and a sample-barcoded 5' primer, a second PCR ran 7 to 11 cycles. TCRdb reprocessed the 5' RACE reads with MiXCR, giving one entry per CDR3 protein. The data contain hundreds of thousands of distinct CDR3 sequences, around 26% of them singletons. Sequenced input: blood. All receptors derive from a woman aged 80 or over in good health.

The V and J genes are TRBV12-3 or TRBV12-4 and TRBJ2-3; D call uncertain. There are 15 residues in the CDR3. Trimming pared 3 bases from V and 15 bases from J, leaving 25 bases between. CDR3 sequence: CASSFGSVSTDMQYF. CDR3 coding DNA: TGTGCCAGCAGTTTCGGCAGCGTTAGCACAGATATGCAATATTTT.

The V and J genes are TRBV6-6 and TRBJ2-2, with D unclear. This CDR3 region has 12 residues. The germline gives CDR1 MNHNY, CDR2 SVGAGI (reference sequence). The ends were cut back, 5 bases at V and 3 bases at J, with 4 bases in the middle. CDR3: CASSKDTGELFF. The CDR3 DNA reads as TGTGCCAGCAGTAAGGACACCGGGGAGCTGTTTTTT.

This clonotype was found a few times. An end of the junction differs from the germline gene, which may be a read error. The rearrangement joins TRBV12-3 or TRBV12-4 to TRBJ2-1; the D is unclear. The CDR3 spans 15 residues. CDR3 amino acids: CASSLRQSSHNEQFF. The CDR3 nucleotides read TGTGCCAGCAGTTTAAGGCAGAGCTCCCACAATGAGCAGTTCTTC.

This clonotype was observed many times. V is TRBV6-5 and J is TRBJ2-1, with 9 bases matching TRBD2. Per the germline V gene, CDR1 is MNHEY and CDR2 is SVGAGI. The CDR3 extends over 12 amino acids. CDR3 amino acids: CVRLAGTNEQFF. The CDR3 DNA is TGTGTGCGGCTAGCGGGGACCAATGAGCAGTTCTTC.

This clonotype was seen only a few times. The chain joins TRBV7-9 to TRBJ2-2, with 7 nucleotides matching TRBD1. This CDR3 is built from 17 residues. Germline trimming cut 7 bases from V and 0 bases from J; bases unmatched to any gene: 11. Germline-derived CDR1 and CDR2 are SEHNR and FQNEAQ (reference sequence). The CDR3 protein is CASTRGGLISNTGELFF. The CDR3 nucleotides are TGTGCCAGCACCCGAGGGGGCCTTATCTCGAACACCGGGGAGCTGTTTTTT. The full variable domain, its missing parts supplied by reference TRBV7-9 and TRBJ2-2, is DTGVSQNPRHKITKRGQNVTFRCDPISEHNRLYWYRQTLGQGPEFLTYFQNEAQLEKSRLLSDRFSAERPKGSFSTLEIQRTEQGDSAMYLCASTRGGLISNTGELFFGEGSRLTVL.

This clonotype has a count of ten or more. This chain uses TRBV5-5 with TRBJ2-5; D unresolved. V lost 1 base, J lost 4 bases, and 11 bases lay in between. CDR1 and CDR2 (germline): SGHKS, YYEKEE (reference sequence). The length of the CDR3 is 14 residues. CDR3 region: CASSLLGVRETQYF. The DNA for the CDR3 is TGTGCCAGCAGCTTGCTTGGTGTAAGAGAGACCCAGTACTTC. The whole variable domain, filled in from reference TRBV5-5 and TRBJ2-5, reads DAGVTQSPTHLIKTRGQQVTLRCSPISGHKSVSWYQQVLGQGPQFIFQYYEKEERGRGNFPDRFSARQFPNYSSELNVNALLLGDSALYLCASSLLGVRETQYFGPGTRLLVL.

This clonotype showed up many times. This CDR3 reads CASSPAVRRASTDTQYF. The CDR3 nucleotides are TGTGCCAGCAGTCCAGCGGTTCGGCGTGCTAGCACAGATACGCAGTATTTT. The chain combines TRBV7-9 with TRBJ2-3; D possibly corresponds to TRBD2 (5 bases). This CDR3 has 17 residues. Germline loops: CDR1 SEHNR, CDR2 FQNEAQ (reference sequence). V was trimmed by 6 bases and J by 0 bases, leaving 19 bases between them. Based on the CDR3 plus reference TRBV7-9 and TRBJ2-3, the full variable domain is DTGVSQNPRHKITKRGQNVTFRCDPISEHNRLYWYRQTLGQGPEFLTYFQNEAQLEKSRLLSDRFSAERPKGSFSTLEIQRTEQGDSAMYLCASSPAVRRASTDTQYFGPGTRLTVL.

This clonotype was detected ten times or more. The chain combines TRBV3-1 with TRBJ2-5; 8 nucleotides line up with TRBD1. The CDR3 sequence is 14 residues long. With V trimmed by 4 bases and J by 5 bases, 6 bases remained unmatched. Germline CDR1 is LGHDT and CDR2 is YNNKEL (reference sequence). CDR3 in DNA: TGTGCCAGCAGCCCCTCGGCAGGGGGCGAGACCCAGTACTTC. This gives the protein CASSPSAGGETQYF.